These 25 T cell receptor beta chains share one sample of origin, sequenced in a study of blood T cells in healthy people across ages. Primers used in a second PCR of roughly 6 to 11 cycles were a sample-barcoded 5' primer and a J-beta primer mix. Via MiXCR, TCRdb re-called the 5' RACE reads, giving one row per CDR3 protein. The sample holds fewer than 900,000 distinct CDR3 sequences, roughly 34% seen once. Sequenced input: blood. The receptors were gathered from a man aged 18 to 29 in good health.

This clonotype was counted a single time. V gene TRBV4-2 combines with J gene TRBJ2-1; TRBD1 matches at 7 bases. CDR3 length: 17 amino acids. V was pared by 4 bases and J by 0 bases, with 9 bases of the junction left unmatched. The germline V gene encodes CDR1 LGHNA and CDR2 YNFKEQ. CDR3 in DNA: TGTGCCAGCAGCCCACACCCAGGGGGTAGCTCCTACAATGAGCAGTTCTTC. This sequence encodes CASSPHPGGSSYNEQFF.

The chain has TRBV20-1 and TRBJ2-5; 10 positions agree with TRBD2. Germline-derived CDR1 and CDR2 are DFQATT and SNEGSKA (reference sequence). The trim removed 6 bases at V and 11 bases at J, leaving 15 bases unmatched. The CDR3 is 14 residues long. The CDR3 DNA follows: TGCAGTGCCCTCCCCAGCGGGGGGGCCAATGAGCAGTACTTC. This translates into CSALPSGGANEQYF.

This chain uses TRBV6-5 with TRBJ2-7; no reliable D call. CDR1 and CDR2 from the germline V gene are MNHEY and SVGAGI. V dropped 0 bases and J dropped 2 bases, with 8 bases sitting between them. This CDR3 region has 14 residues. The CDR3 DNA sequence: TGTGCCAGCAGTTACTCGCAGCCGGCCTACGAGCAGTACTTC. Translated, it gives CASSYSQPAYEQYF.

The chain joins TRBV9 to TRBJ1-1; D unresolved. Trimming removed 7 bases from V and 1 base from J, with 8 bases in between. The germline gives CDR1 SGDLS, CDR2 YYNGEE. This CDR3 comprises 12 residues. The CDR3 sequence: CASAFGNTEAFF. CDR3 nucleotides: TGTGCCAGCGCTTTTGGGAACACTGAAGCTTTCTTT.

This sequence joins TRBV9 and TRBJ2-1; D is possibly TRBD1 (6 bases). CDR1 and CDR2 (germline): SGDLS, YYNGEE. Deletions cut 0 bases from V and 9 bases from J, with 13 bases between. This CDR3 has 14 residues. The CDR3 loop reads CASSVERGRPEQFF. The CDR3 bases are TGTGCCAGCAGCGTAGAAAGGGGGAGACCTGAGCAGTTCTTC. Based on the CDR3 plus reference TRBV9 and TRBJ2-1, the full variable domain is DSGVTQTPKHLITATGQRVTLRCSPRSGDLSVYWYQQSLDQGLQFLIQYYNGEERAKGNILERFSAQQFPDLHSELNLSSLELGDSALYFCASSVERGRPEQFFGPGTRLTVL.

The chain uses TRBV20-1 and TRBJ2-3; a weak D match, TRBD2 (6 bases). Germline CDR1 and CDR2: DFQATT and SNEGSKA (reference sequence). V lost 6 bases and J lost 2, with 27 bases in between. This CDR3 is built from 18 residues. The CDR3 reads CSAEGGTGGVGSTDTQYF. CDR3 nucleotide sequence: TGCAGTGCAGAGGGAGGTACAGGAGGGGTTGGATCCACAGATACGCAGTATTTT.

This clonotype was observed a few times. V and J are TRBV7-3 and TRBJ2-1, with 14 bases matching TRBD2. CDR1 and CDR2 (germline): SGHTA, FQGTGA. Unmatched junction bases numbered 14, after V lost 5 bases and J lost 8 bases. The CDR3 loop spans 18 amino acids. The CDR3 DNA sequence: TGTGCCAGCAGCCCAACCCCAGGACTAGCGGGGGGACTCTATGAGCAGTTCTTC. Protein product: CASSPTPGLAGGLYEQFF.

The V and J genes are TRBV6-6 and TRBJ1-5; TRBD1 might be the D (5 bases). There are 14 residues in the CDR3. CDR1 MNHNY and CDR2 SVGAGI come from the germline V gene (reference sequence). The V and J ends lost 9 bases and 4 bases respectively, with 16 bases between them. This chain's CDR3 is CASRGLGGNQPQHF. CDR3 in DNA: TGTGCCAGTCGGGGGTTAGGAGGTAATCAGCCCCAGCATTTT.

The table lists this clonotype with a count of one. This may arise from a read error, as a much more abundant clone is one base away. CDR3 nucleotide sequence: TGCAGCGTCGTCGACAGAGCCGGGGAGCTGTTTTTT. Protein sequence: CSVVDRAGELFF. This chain uses TRBV29-1 with TRBJ2-2; tentative D call: TRBD1 (5 bases). Germline loops: CDR1 SQVTM, CDR2 ANQGSEA. The CDR3 sequence is 12 residues long. Between the trimmed V and J ends, which lost 6 bases and 6 bases, there was a span of 11 bases.

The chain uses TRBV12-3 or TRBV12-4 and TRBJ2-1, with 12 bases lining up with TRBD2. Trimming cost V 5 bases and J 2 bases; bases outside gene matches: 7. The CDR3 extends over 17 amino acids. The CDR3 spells CASSPRTSGATYNEQFF. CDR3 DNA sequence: TGTGCCAGCAGTCCGAGGACTAGCGGGGCTACCTACAATGAGCAGTTCTTC.

The CDR3 protein is CASSYAGTTDTQYF. The CDR3 DNA follows: TGTGCCAGCAGTTACGCCGGGACTACAGATACGCAGTATTTT. V is TRBV6-2 or TRBV6-3 and J is TRBJ2-3; TRBD2 is a possible D gene (6 bases). The V end was cut by 2 bases, the J end by 3 bases, with 9 bases between. Germline values: CDR1 MNHEY, CDR2 SVGEGT. This CDR3 is built from 14 residues.

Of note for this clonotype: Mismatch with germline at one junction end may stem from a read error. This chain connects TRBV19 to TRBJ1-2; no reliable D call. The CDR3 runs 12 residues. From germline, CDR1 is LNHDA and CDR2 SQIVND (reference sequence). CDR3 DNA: TGTGCCAGTAGTGGTCAGCTCTATGACTACACCTTC. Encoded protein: CASSGQLYDYTF.

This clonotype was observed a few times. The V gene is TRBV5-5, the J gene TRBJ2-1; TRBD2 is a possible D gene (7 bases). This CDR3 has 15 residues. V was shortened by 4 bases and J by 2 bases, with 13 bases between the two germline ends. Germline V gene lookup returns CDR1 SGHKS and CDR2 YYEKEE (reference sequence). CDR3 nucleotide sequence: TGTGCCAGCAGCGCGGTGGGGGGGCCCTACAATGAGCAGTTCTTC. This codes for CASSAVGGPYNEQFF.

The CDR3 region is CASSLAALYGYTF. The CDR3 DNA reads as TGTGCCAGCAGCTTAGCTGCCCTCTATGGCTACACCTTC. This sequence joins TRBV7-8 and TRBJ1-2; D is unclear. This CDR3 is 13 amino acids long. Trimming pared 0 bases from V and 4 bases from J, leaving 6 bases between. Germline V gene data show CDR1 as SGHVS and CDR2 as FQNEAQ.

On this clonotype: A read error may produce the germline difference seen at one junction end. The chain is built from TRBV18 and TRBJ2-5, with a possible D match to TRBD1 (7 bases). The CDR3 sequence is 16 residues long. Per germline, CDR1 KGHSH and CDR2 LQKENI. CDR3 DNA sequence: TGTGCCAGCTCCCCACAGGGGCCTATCGGGGGCAATGAGCAGTACTTC. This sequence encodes CASSPQGPIGGNEQYF.

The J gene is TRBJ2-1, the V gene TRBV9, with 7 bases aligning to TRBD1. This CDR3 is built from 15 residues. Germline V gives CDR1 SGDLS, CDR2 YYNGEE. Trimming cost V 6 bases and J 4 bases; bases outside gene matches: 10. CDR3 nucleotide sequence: TGTGCCAGCACCACAAGGGACAGCCCGTACAATGAGCAGTTCTTC. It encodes CASTTRDSPYNEQFF.

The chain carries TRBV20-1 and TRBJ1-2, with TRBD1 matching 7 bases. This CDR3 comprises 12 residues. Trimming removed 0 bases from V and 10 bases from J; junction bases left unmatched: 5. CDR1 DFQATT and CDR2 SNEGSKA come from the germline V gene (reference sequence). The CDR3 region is CSAREGQSNYTF. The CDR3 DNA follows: TGCAGTGCTAGAGAGGGACAGAGTAACTACACCTTC.

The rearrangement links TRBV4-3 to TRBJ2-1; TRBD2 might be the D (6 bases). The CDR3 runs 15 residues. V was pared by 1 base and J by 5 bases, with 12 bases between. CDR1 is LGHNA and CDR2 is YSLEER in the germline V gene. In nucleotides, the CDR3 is TGCGCCAGCAGCCAAGGAGCTAGCGCCCACAATGAGCAGTTCTTC. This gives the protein CASSQGASAHNEQFF.

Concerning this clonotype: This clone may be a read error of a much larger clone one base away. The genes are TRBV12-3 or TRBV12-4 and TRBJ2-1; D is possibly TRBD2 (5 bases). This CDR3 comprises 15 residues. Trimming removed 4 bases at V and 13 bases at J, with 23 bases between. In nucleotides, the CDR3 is TGTGCCAGCAGTTCTTCCACTAGTCTAGGAGAGACCCAGTTCTTC. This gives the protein CASSSSTSLGETQFF.

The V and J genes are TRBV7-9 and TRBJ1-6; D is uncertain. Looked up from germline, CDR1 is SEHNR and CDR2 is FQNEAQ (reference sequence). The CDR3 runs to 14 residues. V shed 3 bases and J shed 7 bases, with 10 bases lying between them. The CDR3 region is CASSFERSNSPLHF. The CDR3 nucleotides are TGTGCCAGCAGCTTTGAAAGGTCCAATTCACCCCTCCACTTT.

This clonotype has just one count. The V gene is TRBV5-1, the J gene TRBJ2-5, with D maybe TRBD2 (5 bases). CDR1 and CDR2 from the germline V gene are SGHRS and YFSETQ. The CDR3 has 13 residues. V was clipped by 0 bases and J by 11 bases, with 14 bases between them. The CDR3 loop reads CASSLALRVPQYF. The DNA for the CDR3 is TGCGCCAGCAGCTTGGCCCTGCGGGTCCCGCAGTACTTC.

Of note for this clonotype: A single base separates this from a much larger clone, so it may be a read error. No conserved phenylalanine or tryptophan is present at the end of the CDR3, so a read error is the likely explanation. As DNA, the CDR3 is TGTGCCAGCTCCTTCCTTGGGTATGCCAAAAACATTCAGTACCTC. Its translation: CASSFLGYAKNIQYL. This chain joins TRBV28 and TRBJ2-5, with unresolved D. The DNA end is more similar to TRBJ2-4, so the J call may be wrong. Germline lookup yields CDR1 MDHEN and CDR2 SYDVKM. This CDR3 spans 15 amino acids.

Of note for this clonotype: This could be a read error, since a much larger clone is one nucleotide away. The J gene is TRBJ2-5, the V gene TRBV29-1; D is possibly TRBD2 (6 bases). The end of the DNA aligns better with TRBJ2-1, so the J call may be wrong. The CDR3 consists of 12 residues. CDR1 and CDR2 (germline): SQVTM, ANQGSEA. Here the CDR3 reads CSARGAQETQFF. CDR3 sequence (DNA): TGCAGCGCTCGCGGGGCCCAAGAGACCCAGTTCTTC.

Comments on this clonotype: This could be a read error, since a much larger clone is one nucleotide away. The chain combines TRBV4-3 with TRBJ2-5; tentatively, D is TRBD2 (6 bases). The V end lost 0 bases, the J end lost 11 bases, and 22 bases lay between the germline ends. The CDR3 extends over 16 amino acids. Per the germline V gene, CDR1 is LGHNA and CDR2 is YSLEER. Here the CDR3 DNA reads TGCGCCAGCAGCCAAGAAGTGTCTAGCGCTTTCAATGAGCAGTACTTC. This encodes CASSQEVSSAFNEQYF.

The CDR3: CSARDPKRDGYTF. DNA of the CDR3: TGCAGTGCGCGGGACCCGAAGAGGGATGGCTACACCTTC. The chain has TRBV20-1 and TRBJ1-2, with D maybe TRBD1 (5 bases). V lost 6 bases to trimming and J lost 6 bases, with 17 bases between them. Per germline, CDR1 DFQATT and CDR2 SNEGSKA (reference sequence). CDR3 length: 13 residues.